A selection of T cell receptor beta chains follows, all from one sample in a study of CD8 T cells in ankylosing spondylitis. In TCRdb, the 5' RACE reads were re-called with MiXCR into one record per CDR3 protein. This table has hundreds of thousands of distinct CDR3 sequences, roughly 13% appearing once. Source material: blood, either unsorted or a sorted T cell fraction (not recorded which). The receptor set was obtained from a male donor with ankylosing spondylitis. The CDR3 runs from the conserved cysteine through the conserved F or W. A D gene is named only where the DNA matches it firmly. Size is stated for part of the rows, as once, few or many counts, or as a class when the clone is expanded.

j_call | clone_size | d_call | v_call | cdr3_aa | cdr3_nt
TRBJ2-7 | few | - | TRBV20-1 | CSARGTGFDEQYF | TGCAGTGCTAGGGGGACTGGGTTCGACGAGCAGTACTTC
TRBJ2-5 | few | TRBD1 | TRBV5-1 | CASTPTGWQETQYF | TGCGCCAGCACACCGACAGGGTGGCAAGAGACCCAGTACTTC
TRBJ1-2 | - | - | TRBV24-1 | CATSVGVNYGYTF | TGTGCCACCAGTGTAGGAGTAAACTATGGCTACACCTTC
TRBJ1-4 | few | - | TRBV27 | CASSLLGKPEKLFF | TGTGCCAGCAGTTTATTAGGGAAACCTGAAAAACTGTTTTTT
TRBJ2-1 | - | TRBD2 | TRBV6-2/TRBV6-3 | CASSSSTSGRYNEQFF | TGTGCCAGCAGTTCCTCTACTAGCGGGAGGTACAATGAGCAGTTCTTC
TRBJ1-1 | - | TRBD1 | TRBV5-1 | CASSLGQGLNTEAFF | TGCGCCAGCAGCTTGGGACAGGGATTGAACACTGAAGCTTTCTTT
TRBJ2-5 | - | - | TRBV15 | CATRRARGETQYF | TGTGCCACCAGGAGGGCCCGAGGGGAGACCCAGTACTTC
TRBJ2-2 | many | - | TRBV9 | CASSSMSGPGELFF | TGTGCCAGCAGCAGTATGTCGGGACCCGGGGAGCTGTTTTTT
TRBJ1-5 | many | TRBD1 | TRBV28 | CASSESGQGNQPQHF | TGTGCCAGCAGCGAATCGGGACAGGGTAACCAGCCCCAGCATTTT
TRBJ2-5 | few | TRBD2 | TRBV29-1 | CSHTGRGGETQYF | TGCAGCCACACTGGGAGGGGAGGGGAGACCCAGTACTTC
TRBJ2-1 | many | - | TRBV7-8 | CASSLVPSISEQFF | TGTGCCAGCAGCTTAGTACCCTCAATCAGTGAGCAGTTCTTC
TRBJ2-7 | - | TRBD2 | TRBV29-1 | CSVAEREDDEQYF | TGCAGCGTTGCTGAGCGGGAGGATGACGAGCAGTACTTC
TRBJ2-7 | few | - | TRBV3-1 | CASSRTGHTPDYEQYF | TGTGCCAGCAGCCGAACCGGCCACACGCCCGACTACGAGCAGTACTTC
TRBJ2-5 | few | - | TRBV25-1 | CASTRGQETQYF | TGTGCCAGCACCCGGGGTCAAGAGACCCAGTACTTC
TRBJ2-7 | - | TRBD2 | TRBV7-2 | CASSFLAGASYEQYF | TGTGCCAGCAGCTTTCTAGCGGGGGCCTCCTACGAGCAGTACTTC
TRBJ2-1 | few | - | TRBV3-1 | CASSQDPGLYEQFF | TGTGCCAGCAGCCAAGATCCGGGGTTGTATGAGCAGTTCTTC
TRBJ2-3 | - | - | TRBV2 | CATLRVGASDTQYF | TGTGCCACCTTAAGGGTTGGAGCCTCAGATACGCAGTATTTT
TRBJ1-5 | few | TRBD1 | TRBV7-2 | CASSFRTGDNQPQHF | TGTGCCAGCAGCTTTAGGACAGGGGACAATCAGCCCCAGCATTTT
TRBJ2-1 | many | TRBD2 | TRBV20-1 | CSASEVPAGGDAQFF | TGCAGTGCTAGCGAGGTGCCGGCGGGAGGAGATGCGCAGTTCTTC
TRBJ2-1 | - | TRBD2 | TRBV12-3/TRBV12-4 | CACSGGGAGDVWSYNEQFF | TGTGCCTGCAGTGGGGGAGGAGCGGGAGATGTGTGGTCCTACAATGAGCAGTTCTTC
TRBJ1-2 | - | - | TRBV29-1 | CSVEVAPSRAGYTF | TGCAGCGTTGAAGTAGCACCTTCGCGCGCTGGCTACACCTTC
TRBJ2-2 | - | - | TRBV10-3 | CAIANRGGVDTGELFF | TGTGCCATTGCTAACAGGGGGGGAGTGGACACCGGGGAGCTGTTTTTT
TRBJ2-6 | - | - | TRBV10-3 | CAISDQGGYGSGANVLTF | TGTGCCATCAGTGACCAGGGGGGGTACGGCTCTGGGGCCAACGTCCTGACTTTC
TRBJ2-2 | - | - | TRBV7-8 | CASSSLRGGTGELFF | TGTGCCAGCAGCTCTCTGAGGGGTGGGACCGGGGAGCTGTTTTTT
TRBJ2-2 | many | - | TRBV25-1 | CASSEQGRRNTGELFF | TGTGCCAGCAGTGAGCAAGGGCGGCGGAACACCGGGGAGCTGTTTTTT
TRBJ2-1 | - | TRBD1 | TRBV13 | CASSTDRAEQFF | TGTGCCAGCAGCACGGACAGGGCCGAGCAGTTCTTC
TRBJ2-7 | - | TRBD1 | TRBV3-1 | CASSRGTPGQSYEQYF | TGTGCCAGCAGCAGGGGAACTCCGGGACAGTCCTACGAGCAGTACTTC
TRBJ2-1 | few | - | TRBV20-1 | CSARTSSVEQFF | TGCAGTGCTAGGACCTCTAGCGTAGAGCAGTTCTTC
TRBJ2-1 | few | TRBD1 | TRBV3-1 | CASSRSGQGVYNEQFF | TGTGCCAGCAGCCGAAGTGGGCAGGGGGTATACAATGAGCAGTTCTTC
TRBJ2-2 | many | TRBD1 | TRBV12-3/TRBV12-4 | CASSPTGITGELFF | TGTGCCAGCAGTCCGACAGGGATCACCGGGGAGCTGTTTTTT
TRBJ1-2 | - | - | TRBV20-1 | CSARSTGLDYGYTF | TGCAGTGCTAGGAGTACGGGTTTAGACTATGGCTACACCTTC
TRBJ1-6 | - | - | TRBV7-9 | CASSPGEVSSYNSPLHF | TGTGCCAGCAGCCCCGGGGAGGTTAGCTCCTATAATTCACCCCTCCACTTT
TRBJ1-1 | few | - | TRBV29-1 | CSAGANTEAFF | TGCAGCGCCGGGGCGAACACTGAAGCTTTCTTT
TRBJ2-5 | - | - | TRBV20-1 | CSARDPGTPPYF | TGCAGTGCTAGAGATCCCGGGACACCCCCGTACTTC
TRBJ1-1 | many | - | TRBV5-1 | CASSSQVAGTEAFF | TGCGCCAGCAGCTCGCAGGTAGCGGGGACTGAAGCTTTCTTT
TRBJ2-5 | few | TRBD1 | TRBV12-3/TRBV12-4 | CASSTVRQGRNQETQYF | TGTGCCAGCAGCACCGTACGACAGGGGAGGAACCAAGAGACCCAGTACTTC
TRBJ2-7 | few | TRBD1 | TRBV11-2 | CASSLNRGIYEQYF | TGTGCCAGCAGCTTGAACAGGGGGATATACGAGCAGTACTTC
TRBJ2-1 | - | - | TRBV7-7 | CASSLGLTMYNEQFF | TGTGCCAGCAGCTTAGGCCTGACTATGTACAATGAGCAGTTCTTC
TRBJ1-1 | many | - | TRBV12-3/TRBV12-4 | CASSFGDENTEAFF | TGTGCCAGCAGTTTTGGGGATGAGAACACTGAAGCTTTCTTT
TRBJ2-5 | few | TRBD2 | TRBV5-1 | CASSLGKGLAGDRETQYF | TGCGCCAGCAGCTTGGGAAAGGGACTAGCGGGAGATCGGGAGACCCAGTACTTC
TRBJ2-5 | few | - | TRBV20-1 | CSAISGEEETQYF | TGCAGTGCTATTAGTGGGGAGGAAGAGACCCAGTACTTC